This TCR beta chain was sequenced during a study of beta chain features in type 1 diabetes. In this sample, this clone turned up a few times. Its matching antigen is unknown. Sequenced material consisted of expressed TCRB transcripts (all of the isolated RNA was reverse transcribed). The method was immunoSEQ multiplex PCR; TCRdb's version includes in-frame clones alone and lacks a portion of them. Seen here are 150,000 or so clones, about a tenth observed once, and the top ten hold about 0.61%. Germline CDR1 SGHRS, CDR2 YFSETQ. V shed 4 bases and J 7 bases; nucleotides not matched to a gene: 5. This CDR3 is built from 16 residues. Study findings and constraints: Resolution of whether HLA type affects TCRB rearrangement was not achieved here.

The rearrangement uses TRBV5-1 and TRBJ2-2; the match to TRBD2 covers 15 bases. This clonotype originated in a man aged 18-30 years in good health. Input material: central memory CD4+ T cells from blood. The CDR3 reads CASSGLAGGLDGELFF. CDR3 bases: TGCGCCAGCAGCGGACTAGCGGGGGGGCTAGACGGGGAGCTGTTTTTT.